This is a list of T cell receptor beta chains from one sample in a study of blood T cell repertoires in COVID-19. TCRdb's table, derived via immunoSEQ multiplex PCR, lists solely in-frame clones and lacks some. The table lists about 130,000 clones, around 79% of them singletons. The sequencing input was peripheral blood. Receptor source: a woman aged 70-85 years with COVID-19, enrolled during active disease. The CDR3 runs from the conserved cysteine through the conserved F or W.

TRBJ1-1 | 11 | TRBV29-1 | CSVAGRLEAFF
TRBJ2-2 | 13 | TRBV12-3/TRBV12-4 | CASSLDRSGELFF
TRBJ2-7 | 16 | TRBV28 | CASSFQGGGFTYEQYF
TRBJ1-6 | 15 | TRBV28 | CASSPRQGRGSPLHF
TRBJ1-4 | 15 | TRBV3-1/TRBV3-2 | CASSLRTGSNEKLFF
TRBJ1-6 | 15 | TRBV2 | CASSPKSSYNSPLHF
TRBJ2-3 | 16 | TRBV19 | CASSVVGRRGTDTQYF
TRBJ2-7 | 13 | TRBV2 | CASTQGYSYEQYF
TRBJ2-7 | 15 | TRBV5-4 | CASSLGTLSSYEQYF
TRBJ1-1 | 17 | TRBV6-2/TRBV6-3 | CASSPPRAGGWNTEAFF
TRBJ1-1 | 13 | TRBV5-1 | CASRQEPNTEAFF
TRBJ2-1 | 13 | TRBV7-2 | CASSSTGYNEQFF
TRBJ2-1 | 15 | TRBV28 | CASSDPSGGANEQFF
TRBJ1-5 | 21 | TRBV23-1 | CASSQSNFQQQGRGCNQPQHF
TRBJ1-6 | 14 | TRBV3-1/TRBV3-2 | CASSPVLKNSPLHF
TRBJ1-6 | 13 | TRBV3-1/TRBV3-2 | CASRQTYNSPLHF
TRBJ2-7 | 18 | TRBV5-6 | CASSSGAGGNPLSYEQYF
TRBJ1-1 | 13 | TRBV4-1 | CASGTGMTPEAFF
TRBJ2-7 | 18 | TRBV9 | CASSVGSQPGQGAFEQYF
TRBJ2-2 | 13 | TRBV5-1 | CASSAGFTGELFF
TRBJ2-2 | 16 | TRBV4-3 | CASSQVSLANTGELFF
TRBJ2-7 | 16 | TRBV2 | CASSSTGWGPSYEQYF
TRBJ2-6 | 13 | TRBV11-1 | CASSFFGANVLTF
TRBJ1-1 | 15 | TRBV5-1 | CASSLDLGGNTEAFF
TRBJ1-2 | 16 | TRBV5-1 | CASSWGLTGDQDGYTF
TRBJ1-1 | 15 | TRBV5-1 | CASSLGRGMNTEAFF
TRBJ2-7 | 14 | TRBV6-2/TRBV6-3 | CASSRWDSPYEQYF
TRBJ1-1 | 13 | TRBV19 | CASTLDPGGEAFF
TRBJ2-5 | 19 | TRBV7-9 | CASSLLPGGGLAAQETQYF
TRBJ2-5 | 13 | TRBV27 | CASRRTRRGTQYF